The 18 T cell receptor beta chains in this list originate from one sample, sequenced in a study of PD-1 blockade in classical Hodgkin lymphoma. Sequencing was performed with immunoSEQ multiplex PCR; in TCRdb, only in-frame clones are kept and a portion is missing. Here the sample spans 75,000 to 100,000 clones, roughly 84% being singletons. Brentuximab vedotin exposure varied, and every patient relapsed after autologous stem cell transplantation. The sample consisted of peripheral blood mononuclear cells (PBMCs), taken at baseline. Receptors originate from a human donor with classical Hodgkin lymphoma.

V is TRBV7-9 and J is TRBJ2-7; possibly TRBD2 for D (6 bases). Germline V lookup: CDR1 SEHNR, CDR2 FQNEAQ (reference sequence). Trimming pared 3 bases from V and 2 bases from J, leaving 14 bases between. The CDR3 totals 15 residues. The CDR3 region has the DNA TGTGCCAGCAGCTTCCATAGCGGCTTCGCCTACGAGCAGTACTTC. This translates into CASSFHSGFAYEQYF. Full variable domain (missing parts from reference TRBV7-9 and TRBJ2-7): DTGVSQNPRHKITKRGQNVTFRCDPISEHNRLYWYRQTLGQGPEFLTYFQNEAQLEKSRLLSDRFSAERPKGSFSTLEIQRTEQGDSAMYLCASSFHSGFAYEQYFGPGTRLTVT.

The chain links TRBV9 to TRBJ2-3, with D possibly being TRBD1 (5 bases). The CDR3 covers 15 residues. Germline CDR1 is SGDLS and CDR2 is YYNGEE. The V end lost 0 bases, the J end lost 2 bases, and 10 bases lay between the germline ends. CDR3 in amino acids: CASSVEGRDTDTQYF. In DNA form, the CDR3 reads TGTGCCAGCAGCGTAGAGGGCAGGGACACAGATACGCAGTATTTT.

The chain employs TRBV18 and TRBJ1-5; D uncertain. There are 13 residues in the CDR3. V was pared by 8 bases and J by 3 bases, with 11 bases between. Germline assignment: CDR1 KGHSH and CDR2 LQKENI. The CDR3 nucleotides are TGTGCCAGCCACGGGCAGGCCAATCAGCCCCAGCATTTT. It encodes CASHGQANQPQHF. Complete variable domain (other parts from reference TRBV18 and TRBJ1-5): NAGVMQNPRHLVRRRGQEARLRCSPMKGHSHVYWYRQLPEEGLKFMVYLQKENIIDESGMPKERFSAEFPKEGPSILRIQQVVRGDSAAYFCASHGQANQPQHFGDGTRLSIL.

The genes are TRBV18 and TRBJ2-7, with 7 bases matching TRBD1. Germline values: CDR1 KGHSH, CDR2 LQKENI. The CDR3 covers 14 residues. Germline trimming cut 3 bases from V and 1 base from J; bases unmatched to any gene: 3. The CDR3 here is CASSPRQGSYEQYF. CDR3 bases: TGTGCCAGCTCACCGCGACAGGGTTCCTACGAGCAGTACTTC.

Here the CDR3 DNA reads TGCGCCAGCAGCTTGGACGGAGAGACCCAGTACTTC. Translation: CASSLDGETQYF. This sequence joins TRBV5-1 and TRBJ2-5, with unresolved D. This CDR3 is 12 amino acids long. The germline CDR1 and CDR2 sequences are SGHRS and YFSETQ. V lost 0 bases and J lost 4, with 4 bases in between. The full variable domain, rest sourced from reference TRBV5-1 and TRBJ2-5, is KAGVTQTPRYLIKTRGQQVTLSCSPISGHRSVSWYQQTPGQGLQFLFEYFSETQRNKGNFPGRFSGRQFSNSRSEMNVSTLELGDSALYLCASSLDGETQYFGPGTRLLVL.

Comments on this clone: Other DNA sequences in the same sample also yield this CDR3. The CDR3 protein is CAISGTSNEQFF. The CDR3 coding sequence is TGTGCCATCAGTGGCACTTCGAATGAGCAGTTCTTC. The chain joins TRBV10-3 to TRBJ2-1; no clear D gene. Germline V gene sequence: CDR1 ENHRY, CDR2 SYGVKD. The CDR3 runs to 12 residues. Trimming removed 4 bases at V and 7 bases at J, with 8 bases between.

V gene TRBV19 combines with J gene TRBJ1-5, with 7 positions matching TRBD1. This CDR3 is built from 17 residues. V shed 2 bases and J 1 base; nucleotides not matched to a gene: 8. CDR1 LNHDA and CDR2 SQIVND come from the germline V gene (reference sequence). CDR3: CASSIPPQGMSNQPQHF. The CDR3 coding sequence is TGTGCCAGTAGTATACCTCCACAGGGGATGAGCAATCAGCCCCAGCATTTT.

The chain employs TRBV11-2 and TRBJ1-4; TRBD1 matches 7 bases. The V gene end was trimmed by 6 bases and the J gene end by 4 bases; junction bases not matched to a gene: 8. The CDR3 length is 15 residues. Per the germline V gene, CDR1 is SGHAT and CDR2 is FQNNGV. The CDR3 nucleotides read TGTGCCAGCAGTCCGAGGACAGGAAATAATGAAAAACTGTTTTTT. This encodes CASSPRTGNNEKLFF.

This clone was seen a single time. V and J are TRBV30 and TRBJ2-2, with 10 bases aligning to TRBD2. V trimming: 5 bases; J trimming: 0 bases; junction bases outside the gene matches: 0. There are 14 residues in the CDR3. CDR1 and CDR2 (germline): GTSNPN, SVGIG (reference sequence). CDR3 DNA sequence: TGTGCCTGGGGACTAGCGGCGAACACCGGGGAGCTGTTTTTT. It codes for CAWGLAANTGELFF.

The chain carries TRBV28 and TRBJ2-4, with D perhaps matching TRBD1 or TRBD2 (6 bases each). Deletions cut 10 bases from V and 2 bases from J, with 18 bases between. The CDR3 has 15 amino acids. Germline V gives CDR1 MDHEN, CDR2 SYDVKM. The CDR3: CATPRGPNTKNIQYF. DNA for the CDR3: TGTGCCACCCCCCGGGGGCCTAACACCAAAAACATTCAGTACTTC. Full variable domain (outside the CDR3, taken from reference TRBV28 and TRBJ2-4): DVKVTQSSRYLVKRTGEKVFLECVQDMDHENMFWYRQDPGLGLRLIYFSYDVKMKEKGDIPEGYSVSREKKERFSLILESASTNQTSMYLCATPRGPNTKNIQYFGAGTRLSVL.

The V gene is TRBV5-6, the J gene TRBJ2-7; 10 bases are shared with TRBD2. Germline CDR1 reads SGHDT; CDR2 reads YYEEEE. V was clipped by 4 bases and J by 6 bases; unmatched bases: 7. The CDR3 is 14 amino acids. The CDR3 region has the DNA TGTGCCAGCAGCAGGAGCGGGAGGGCCAGCGAGCAGTACTTC. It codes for CASSRSGRASEQYF.

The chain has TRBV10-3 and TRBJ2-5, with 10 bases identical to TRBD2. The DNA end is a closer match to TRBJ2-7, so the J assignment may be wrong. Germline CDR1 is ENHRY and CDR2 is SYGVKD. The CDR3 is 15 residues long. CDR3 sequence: CAISEGAGGPYEQYF. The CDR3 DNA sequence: TGTGCCATCAGTGAGGGAGCGGGAGGGCCCTACGAGCAGTACTTC.

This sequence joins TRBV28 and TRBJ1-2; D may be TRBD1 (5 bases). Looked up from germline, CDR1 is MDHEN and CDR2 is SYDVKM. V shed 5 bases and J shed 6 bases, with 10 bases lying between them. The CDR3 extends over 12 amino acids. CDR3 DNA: TGTGCCAGCAGTCAAAACAGGAATGGCTACACCTTC. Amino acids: CASSQNRNGYTF.

CDR3 region: CASSSTSTDTQYF. Written as DNA, the CDR3 is TGCGCCAGCAGCTCCACTAGCACAGATACGCAGTATTTT. The rearrangement uses TRBV5-1 and TRBJ2-3, with D uncertain. The V gene's germline CDR1 is SGHRS and CDR2 YFSETQ. This CDR3 has 13 amino acids. V lost 3 bases and J lost 0, with 5 bases in between.

The CDR3 DNA reads as TGTGCCAGCAGCCTACGGACTAGCGGGAGTCTGCACAATGAGCAGTTCTTC. The encoded protein is CASSLRTSGSLHNEQFF. J is TRBJ2-1 and V is TRBV7-8, with TRBD2 matching 13 bases. This CDR3 has 17 amino acids. Germline V gene lookup returns CDR1 SGHVS and CDR2 FQNEAQ. J lost 5 bases, V lost 5 bases, and 9 bases had no gene match.

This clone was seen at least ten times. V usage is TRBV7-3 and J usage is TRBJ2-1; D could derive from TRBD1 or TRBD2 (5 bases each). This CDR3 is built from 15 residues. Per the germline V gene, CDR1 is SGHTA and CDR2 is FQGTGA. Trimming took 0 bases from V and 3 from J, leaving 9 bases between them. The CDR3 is CASSLTGRVYNEQFF. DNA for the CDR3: TGTGCCAGCAGCTTAACGGGGCGGGTCTACAATGAGCAGTTCTTC.

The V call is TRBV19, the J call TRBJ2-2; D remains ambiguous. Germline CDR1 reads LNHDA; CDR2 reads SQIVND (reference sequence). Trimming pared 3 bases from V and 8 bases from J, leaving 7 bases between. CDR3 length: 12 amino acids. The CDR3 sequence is CASSIAFGELFF. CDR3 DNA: TGTGCCAGTAGTATCGCCTTTGGGGAGCTGTTTTTT.

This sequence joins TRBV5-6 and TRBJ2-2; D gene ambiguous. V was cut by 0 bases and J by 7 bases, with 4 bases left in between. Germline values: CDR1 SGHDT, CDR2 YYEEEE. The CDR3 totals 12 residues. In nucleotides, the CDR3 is TGTGCCAGCAGCTTGGATTACGGGGAGCTGTTTTTT. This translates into CASSLDYGELFF.